The 12 T cell receptor beta chains presented below share a single source sample, sequenced in a study of blood T cell repertoires in COVID-19. Sequencing was performed with immunoSEQ multiplex PCR; in TCRdb, only in-frame clones are kept and a portion is missing. The sample contains about 250,000 clones, 88% of which appear only once. Material for sequencing was PBMCs or T cells enriched from blood (not recorded which). The receptors originated from a woman in her forties or fifties who had recovered from COVID-19.

CDR3 in DNA: TGCGCCAGCACTGGGACAGGGGGCGAGACCCAGTACTTC. Protein product: CASTGTGGETQYF. The rearrangement links TRBV10-1 to TRBJ2-5, with TRBD1 matching 12 bases. The CDR3 covers 13 residues. Germline V gene data show CDR1 as WNHNN and CDR2 as SYGVQD (reference sequence). Trimming at V came to 7 bases and at J to 5 bases, leaving 2 bases not matched to a gene.

CDR3 residues: CSVEERGAEAFF. As DNA, the CDR3 is TGCAGCGTTGAAGAACGGGGGGCTGAAGCTTTCTTT. V and J are TRBV29-1 and TRBJ1-1; D is perhaps TRBD1 (5 bases). The germline gives CDR1 SQVTM, CDR2 ANQGSEA. This CDR3 is built from 12 residues. V dropped 0 bases and J dropped 6 bases, with 8 bases sitting between them.

Remarks on this clone: Other DNA sequences within the sample encode an identical CDR3. The rearrangement links TRBV9 to TRBJ2-1, with 7 bases fitting TRBD2. J was trimmed by 8 bases and V by 0 bases; bases with no gene match: 8. The CDR3 covers 15 residues. Germline CDR1 reads SGDLS; CDR2 reads YYNGEE. DNA of the CDR3: TGTGCCAGCAGCGTAGGTGGGAGGGCCGGGGATGAGCAGTTCTTC. This gives the protein CASSVGGRAGDEQFF. Complete variable domain (other parts from reference TRBV9 and TRBJ2-1): DSGVTQTPKHLITATGQRVTLRCSPRSGDLSVYWYQQSLDQGLQFLIQYYNGEERAKGNILERFSAQQFPDLHSELNLSSLELGDSALYFCASSVGGRAGDEQFFGPGTRLTVL.

The V and J genes are TRBV6-1 and TRBJ2-2, with a tentative D call TRBD2 (6 bases). CDR1 MNHNS and CDR2 SASEGT come from the germline V gene. The CDR3 loop spans 16 amino acids. V gave up 0 bases and J gave up 4 bases, with 12 bases separating them. Written as DNA, the CDR3 is TGTGCCAGCAGTGAAGCTCGCGGGACGGTCACCGGGGAGCTGTTTTTT. Protein: CASSEARGTVTGELFF.

On this clone itself: Other DNA sequences within the sample encode an identical CDR3. The J gene is TRBJ2-2, the V gene TRBV12-3 or TRBV12-4; D is unclear. This CDR3 has 13 amino acids. V was trimmed by 3 bases and J by 1 base, leaving 3 bases between them. The CDR3 DNA reads TGTGCCAGCAGTTTGCGGAACACCGGGGAGCTGTTTTTT. Translating it yields CASSLRNTGELFF.

The V call is TRBV28, the J call TRBJ1-1, with D possibly TRBD1 on 6 matching bases. The germline gives CDR1 MDHEN, CDR2 SYDVKM. Between the trimmed V and J ends, which lost 6 bases and 0 bases, there was a span of 14 bases. The CDR3 totals 15 residues. The CDR3 spells CASSPRTVMNTEAFF. CDR3 nucleotides: TGTGCCAGCAGCCCCCGGACAGTTATGAACACTGAAGCTTTCTTT. The full variable domain, in which reference TRBV28 and TRBJ1-1 provide the parts outside the CDR3, is DVKVTQSSRYLVKRTGEKVFLECVQDMDHENMFWYRQDPGLGLRLIYFSYDVKMKEKGDIPEGYSVSREKKERFSLILESASTNQTSMYLCASSPRTVMNTEAFFGQGTRLTVV.

As concerns this clone: The same CDR3 also results from other DNA sequences found in this sample. The rearrangement links TRBV7-2 to TRBJ2-1; possibly TRBD1 for D (6 bases). V lost 5 bases and J lost 4, with 9 bases in between. This CDR3 is built from 13 residues. Germline CDR1 and CDR2: SGHTA and FQGNSA. The DNA of the CDR3 is TGTGCCAGCAGCATTGGACAGTACAATGAGCAGTTCTTC. It yields the protein CASSIGQYNEQFF. Using reference TRBV7-2 and TRBJ2-1 for the parts outside the CDR3, the full variable domain is GAGVSQSPSNKVTEKGKDVELRCDPISGHTALYWYRQSLGQGLEFLIYFQGNSAPDKSGLPSDRFSAERTGGSVSTLTIQRTQQEDSAVYLCASSIGQYNEQFFGPGTRLTVL.

The rearrangement links TRBV7-3 to TRBJ1-1; D uncertain. Trimming left V 5 bases short and J 4 bases short, with 14 bases between. Germline assignment: CDR1 SGHTA and CDR2 FQGTGA. This CDR3 comprises 14 residues. CDR3 nucleotides: TGTGCCAGCAGCCTCCTCTCGGAGGGCACTGAAGCTTTCTTT. Its protein is CASSLLSEGTEAFF.

About this clone itself: The sample carries other DNA sequences with the same CDR3. This chain uses TRBV28 with TRBJ2-3, with D possibly TRBD2 on 6 matching bases. Between the trimmed V and J ends, which lost 2 bases and 1 base, there was a span of 10 bases. Per germline, CDR1 MDHEN and CDR2 SYDVKM. The CDR3 is 15 amino acids. CDR3 in amino acids: CASSLPGSGTDTQYF. The CDR3, as DNA: TGTGCCAGCAGTTTACCCGGGAGTGGCACAGATACGCAGTATTTT. The full variable domain, its missing parts supplied by reference TRBV28 and TRBJ2-3, is DVKVTQSSRYLVKRTGEKVFLECVQDMDHENMFWYRQDPGLGLRLIYFSYDVKMKEKGDIPEGYSVSREKKERFSLILESASTNQTSMYLCASSLPGSGTDTQYFGPGTRLTVL.

This rearrangement joins TRBV28 to TRBJ1-2; D is unclear. V lost 7 bases, J lost 4 bases, and 13 bases lay in between. The germline V gene encodes CDR1 MDHEN and CDR2 SYDVKM. The CDR3 spans 13 residues. As DNA, the CDR3 is TGTGCCAGCAAACCTGAGGGAATCTATGGCTACACCTTC. It codes for CASKPEGIYGYTF.

The chain recombines TRBV30 with TRBJ2-1; TRBD1 is a possible D gene (6 bases). The CDR3 consists of 12 residues. Trimming removed 5 bases from V and 4 bases from J, with 9 bases in between. Germline assignment: CDR1 GTSNPN and CDR2 SVGIG (reference sequence). The CDR3 here is CAWQDRYNEQFF. CDR3 in DNA: TGTGCCTGGCAGGACAGATACAATGAGCAGTTCTTC.

The rearrangement links TRBV28 to TRBJ1-1, with D uncertain. In germline, CDR1 is MDHEN, CDR2 SYDVKM. The CDR3 extends over 13 amino acids. The V and J ends lost 3 bases and 1 base respectively, with 6 bases between them. The CDR3 loop reads CASSFSTNTEAFF. The DNA for the CDR3 is TGTGCCAGCAGTTTTTCTACGAACACTGAAGCTTTCTTT.